This T cell receptor beta chain was identified during a study of regulatory T cells in long-lasting Graves disease. Time point here: persistent/refractory GD, antithyroid drugs over 5 years with positive TRAb. RNA isolated from PBMCs was used to make the TCR library. EDTA tubes received about 8.2 milliliters of drawn peripheral blood. Arm-PCR of CDR3 regions and iRepertoire HTBI primers were the basis on which TCR beta libraries were built. One entry per CDR3 protein results from TCRdb running MiXCR on the multiplex PCR reads. The sample has roughly 450,000 distinct CDR3 sequences, 20% to 25% seen once. This clonotype occurred many times. The V gene's germline CDR1 is MDHEN and CDR2 SYDVKM. CDR3 length: 13 amino acids. Trimming took 6 bases from V and 2 from J, leaving 11 bases between them.

The rearrangement joins TRBV28 to TRBJ2-7, with D unresolved. The sample here was peripheral blood mononuclear cells (PBMCs), taken when the disease was refractory, from a patient treated with antithyroid drugs. The clonotype comes from a female donor with Graves disease. Here the CDR3 DNA reads TGTGCCAGCAGCTTGAGCCAGACCTACGAGCAGTACTTC. Residues: CASSLSQTYEQYF. Looking up the rest from reference TRBV28 and TRBJ2-7 gives the full variable domain: DVKVTQSSRYLVKRTGEKVFLECVQDMDHENMFWYRQDPGLGLRLIYFSYDVKMKEKGDIPEGYSVSREKKERFSLILESASTNQTSMYLCASSLSQTYEQYFGPGTRLTVT.